This T cell receptor beta chain came from a study of Tregs in tolerant kidney transplant recipients. CDR1 is SGHTA, CDR2 FQGNSA, per germline. The CDR3 is made up of 14 amino acids. Trimming shortened V by 1 base and J by 3 bases, and 9 bases separated the two germline ends. Assay: immunoSEQ multiplex PCR; the TCRdb copy retains only in-frame clones and omits some. The repertoire shows more than 45,000 clones; the top ten hold about 0.85%. A note on this clone: With the read ending 3 residues before the CDR3 end, the germline J gene is used to fill in that end.

Material: CD4+ T cells from blood, obtained before the transplant. The V call is TRBV7-2, the J call TRBJ1-2, with a weak D call TRBD1 (5 bases). The receptor comes from a human donor who received a combined kidney and bone marrow transplant. CDR3 DNA (partial): TGTGCCAGCAGCTTAGATTCGGGGGACTATGGC. This translates into CASSLDSGDYG. The complete CDR3 reads CASSLDSGDYGYTF. The full variable domain, completed using reference TRBV7-2 and TRBJ1-2, is GAGVSQSPSNKVTEKGKDVELRCDPISGHTALYWYRQSLGQGLEFLIYFQGNSAPDKSGLPSDRFSAERTGGSVSTLTIQRTQQEDSAVYLCASSLDSGDYGYTFGSGTRLTVV.